These 30 T cell receptor beta chains came from one sample sequenced in a study of regulatory T cells in long-lasting Graves disease. As to time point: persistent/refractory GD, antithyroid drugs over 5 years with positive TRAb. RNA extracted from PBMCs served as the sequencing template. With iRepertoire HTBI primers and Arm-PCR of CDR3 regions, TCR beta libraries were built. TCRdb re-called the multiplex PCR reads through MiXCR, storing one row per CDR3 protein. In the table there are more than 300,000 distinct CDR3 sequences, roughly a fifth of which are singletons. This specimen was peripheral blood mononuclear cells (PBMCs), taken when the disease was refractory, from a patient treated with antithyroid drugs. These receptors were obtained from a female donor with Graves disease.

There are a few counts of this clonotype. The chain links TRBV5-1 to TRBJ2-7; weak D call: TRBD1 (5 bases). CDR1 is SGHRS, CDR2 YFSETQ, per germline. CDR3 length: 15 amino acids. Trimming removed 5 bases at V and 1 base at J, with 16 bases between. CDR3 protein: CASSINRLPSYEQYF. CDR3 nucleotides: TGCGCCAGCAGTATAAACAGGCTACCTTCCTACGAGCAGTACTTC. Full variable domain (rest looked up from reference TRBV5-1 and TRBJ2-7): KAGVTQTPRYLIKTRGQQVTLSCSPISGHRSVSWYQQTPGQGLQFLFEYFSETQRNKGNFPGRFSGRQFSNSRSEMNVSTLELGDSALYLCASSINRLPSYEQYFGPGTRLTVT.

This clonotype was counted between two and nine times. This chain connects TRBV4-1 to TRBJ2-7, with TRBD2 identical over 13 bases. The V and J ends lost 1 base and 6 bases, in that order; junction bases with no gene match: 6. The germline V gene encodes CDR1 MGHRA and CDR2 YSYEKL. CDR3 length: 16 amino acids. In DNA form, the CDR3 reads TGCGCCAGCAGCCAAGCTCCGGGACTAGCGGGATCCGAGCAGTACTTC. Encoded protein: CASSQAPGLAGSEQYF.

This clonotype was seen repeatedly, ten times or more. The rearrangement links TRBV6-2 or TRBV6-3 to TRBJ1-2; TRBD1 matches 7 bases. V lost 2 bases to trimming and J lost 8 bases; unmatched junction nucleotides: 5. CDR1 and CDR2 (germline): MNHEY, SVGEGT. This CDR3 has 13 residues. The CDR3 nucleotides read TGTGCCAGCAGTTACGAGACAGGGAAAGGCTACACCTTC. It encodes CASSYETGKGYTF.

This clonotype was seen more than once but under ten times. The chain recombines TRBV20-1 with TRBJ2-7; TRBD2 matches at 8 bases. After removal of 3 bases from V and 0 bases from J, the junction contained 7 bases not matched to a gene. The germline CDR1 and CDR2 sequences are DFQATT and SNEGSKA (reference sequence). The CDR3 is 15 amino acids. The CDR3 nucleotides read TGCAGTGCTAGTACCGGGGGGGCGCGCTCCTACGAGCAGTACTTC. It encodes CSASTGGARSYEQYF.

For this clonotype: A much larger clone lies one base from this, so it may be a read error. The chain couples TRBV7-9 to TRBJ1-2, with 8 bases aligning to TRBD1. The CDR3 extends over 17 amino acids. CDR1 and CDR2 (germline): SEHNR, FQNEAQ (reference sequence). With 1 base clipped from V and 0 bases from J, the junction kept 7 bases outside the gene matches. CDR3 sequence: CASSLGQGAGANYGYTF. The CDR3 DNA is TGTGCCAGCAGCTTAGGGCAGGGGGCTGGAGCTAACTATGGCTACACCTTC.

As for this clonotype: At one end the junction does not follow the germline gene, possibly because of a read error. The gene calls are TRBV12-3 or TRBV12-4 and TRBJ2-7; TRBD1 aligns across 7 bases. CDR3 length: 15 residues. The CDR3 sequence: CAISEPDRTTYEQYF. CDR3 coding DNA: TGTGCCATCAGTGAGCCGGACAGGACGACCTACGAGCAGTACTTC.

A remark on this clonotype: Its ends do not fully match the called genes, so a read error is possible. V gene TRBV6-9 combines with J gene TRBJ2-3; D is unclear. Germline assignment: CDR1 MNHGY and CDR2 SVAAGI. The CDR3 has 12 amino acids. The CDR3 sequence: CAGSPRQDTQYF. The CDR3 DNA is TGTGCCGGCAGCCCCCGGCAAGATACGCAGTATTTT.

This clonotype was seen only a few times. V gene TRBV11-2 combines with J gene TRBJ2-1; D is unresolved. Per germline, CDR1 SGHAT and CDR2 FQNNGV. The CDR3 spans 14 residues. Trimming took off 3 bases at V and 8 bases at J, with 14 bases between the two ends. The CDR3 region is CASSLIARSYEQFF. CDR3 nucleotides: TGTGCCAGCAGCTTGATAGCCCGGTCTTATGAGCAGTTCTTC.

On this clonotype: This may arise from a read error, as a much more abundant clone is one base away. The chain combines TRBV6-5 with TRBJ2-5; D is perhaps TRBD1 or TRBD2 (5 bases each). CDR1 is MNHEY, CDR2 SVGAGI, per germline. The CDR3 contains 14 residues. Trimming removed 4 bases at V and 7 bases at J, with 16 bases between. CDR3 loop: CASSWDGLTGTQYF. The CDR3 nucleotides read TGTGCCAGCAGTTGGGACGGCTTAACCGGGACCCAGTACTTC.

The chain employs TRBV18 and TRBJ1-2; 7 positions agree with TRBD1. This CDR3 spans 14 amino acids. V gave up 3 bases and J gave up 5 bases; unmatched junction bases: 6. Germline V CDR1 and CDR2: KGHSH, LQKENI. The CDR3 nucleotides read TGTGCCAGCTCACCGGGGGACAGCTTATATGGCTACACCTTC. It yields the protein CASSPGDSLYGYTF.

In this sample, this clonotype turned up a few times. This rearrangement joins TRBV19 to TRBJ2-7; 9 nucleotides agree with TRBD1. The germline V gene encodes CDR1 LNHDA and CDR2 SQIVND (reference sequence). The CDR3 totals 15 residues. The V segment lost 11 bases and the J segment 1 base; nucleotides outside the gene matches: 12. Here the CDR3 reads CASKMQDRGSYEQYF. In DNA, the CDR3 is TGTGCCTCCAAGATGCAGGACAGGGGTTCCTACGAGCAGTACTTC.

This clonotype appeared a few times. This chain uses TRBV20-1 with TRBJ2-2, with 14 bases fitting TRBD2. V gave up 5 bases and J gave up 7 bases; unmatched junction bases: 12. The CDR3 length is 17 residues. Per the germline V gene, CDR1 is DFQATT and CDR2 is SNEGSKA (reference sequence). CDR3 amino acids: CSAPGTSGRGRDGELFF. CDR3 bases: TGCAGTGCTCCCGGGACTAGCGGGAGAGGTAGGGACGGGGAGCTGTTTTTT.

This clonotype showed up many times. This chain uses TRBV11-3 with TRBJ2-7; D is possibly TRBD1 (5 bases). Germline CDR1 is SGHNT and CDR2 is YENEEA. V lost 5 bases, J lost 2 bases, and 16 bases lay in between. CDR3 length: 15 amino acids. The CDR3 nucleotides are TGTGCCAGCAGCCCACTGCAGGGTAGCACCTACGAGCAGTACTTC. Protein sequence: CASSPLQGSTYEQYF.

A remark on this clonotype: Given a much more abundant clone one base away, this may be a read error. The V and J genes are TRBV30 and TRBJ2-5; D is unclear. V lost 3 bases, J lost 0 bases, and 11 bases lay in between. Germline CDR1 and CDR2: GTSNPN and SVGIG (reference sequence). This CDR3 is built from 14 residues. CDR3 nucleotide sequence: TGTGCCTGGAGCAATGGGCCCGACCAAGAGACCCAGTACTTC. This encodes CAWSNGPDQETQYF. The whole variable domain, remainder taken from reference TRBV30 and TRBJ2-5, is SQTIHQWPATLVQPVGSPLSLECTVEGTSNPNLYWYRQAAGRGLQLLFYSVGIGQISSEVPQNLSASRPQDRQFILSSKKLLLSDSGFYLCAWSNGPDQETQYFGPGTRLLVL.

This clonotype was seen at least ten times. The V gene is TRBV28, the J gene TRBJ2-7; tentatively, D is TRBD2 (6 bases). The germline V gene encodes CDR1 MDHEN and CDR2 SYDVKM. V lost 5 bases to trimming and J lost 3 bases, with 11 bases between them. The CDR3 is made up of 13 amino acids. The CDR3 sequence is CASSPPGGYEQYF. The DNA for the CDR3 is TGTGCCAGCAGTCCTCCCGGGGGCTACGAGCAGTACTTC.

V is TRBV4-3 and J is TRBJ2-5, with 11 bases matching TRBD2. Germline V CDR1 and CDR2: LGHNA, YSLEER. This CDR3 comprises 14 residues. Trimming cost V 4 bases and J 5 bases; bases outside gene matches: 3. The DNA for the CDR3 is TGCGCCAGCAGCCCCTGGACTAGCGGGGAGACCCAGTACTTC. Its translation is CASSPWTSGETQYF.

This clonotype was counted only a few times. This chain uses TRBV4-3 with TRBJ2-3; D possibly corresponds to TRBD2 (7 bases). CDR3 length: 16 amino acids. Germline CDR1 reads LGHNA; CDR2 reads YSLEER. Trimming shortened V by 0 bases and J by 5 bases, and 15 bases separated the two germline ends. The CDR3 coding sequence is TGCGCCAGCAGCCAAGATCAGAGGGGGGGCCTAGATACGCAGTATTTT. Protein sequence: CASSQDQRGGLDTQYF.

This clonotype came up a few times. The rearrangement joins TRBV6-2 or TRBV6-3 to TRBJ2-2; TRBD2 matches at 8 bases. This CDR3 is 16 amino acids long. Trimming cost V 2 bases and J 3 bases; bases outside gene matches: 5. Germline V gene lookup returns CDR1 MNHEY and CDR2 SVGEGT. The CDR3 nucleotides read TGTGCCAGCAGTTACGTTACTAGCGGATACACCGGGGAGCTGTTTTTT. Amino acids: CASSYVTSGYTGELFF.

J is TRBJ1-2 and V is TRBV4-1; 8 bases match TRBD1. Germline assignment: CDR1 MGHRA and CDR2 YSYEKL. This CDR3 is 14 amino acids long. Unmatched junction bases numbered 8, after V lost 7 bases and J lost 4 bases. The CDR3 coding sequence is TGCGCCAGCACCGAATCGACAGGGGTCTATGGCTACACCTTC. It specifies CASTESTGVYGYTF.

V gene TRBV30 combines with J gene TRBJ2-7, with 11 bases matching TRBD2. This CDR3 is built from 12 residues. The J segment lost 4 bases and the V segment lost 6 bases, leaving 2 bases of the junction unmatched. CDR1 is GTSNPN, CDR2 SVGIG, per germline (reference sequence). The CDR3 spells CACGTSGYEQYF. CDR3 in DNA: TGTGCCTGCGGGACTAGCGGTTACGAGCAGTACTTC.

The CDR3 loop is CATSDLRPTSGRSTDTQYF. CDR3 nucleotide sequence: TGTGCCACCAGTGATTTGCGGCCGACTAGCGGGAGATCAACAGATACGCAGTATTTT. The chain uses TRBV24-1 and TRBJ2-3; TRBD2 matches 12 bases. This CDR3 spans 19 amino acids. The V segment lost 0 bases and the J segment 3 bases; nucleotides outside the gene matches: 9. The V gene's germline CDR1 is KGHDR and CDR2 SFDVKD.

The DNA for the CDR3 is TGTGCCATCAGCCCTATTGGGGGGGAACAGCCCCAGCATTTT. Translating gives CAISPIGGEQPQHF. The rearrangement links TRBV10-3 to TRBJ1-5, with D perhaps TRBD1 (5 bases). Germline V gives CDR1 ENHRY, CDR2 SYGVKD. Trimming removed 6 bases at V and 7 bases at J, with 16 bases between. The CDR3 totals 14 residues.

The chain is built from TRBV9 and TRBJ2-7; D gene ambiguous. The CDR3 sequence is 13 residues long. Germline CDR1 is SGDLS and CDR2 is YYNGEE. V lost 0 bases and J lost 4, with 8 bases in between. CDR3 DNA sequence: TGTGCCAGCAGCGTAGACTTGGGATACGAGCAGTACTTC. Translated, it gives CASSVDLGYEQYF. Variable domain in full (rest from reference TRBV9 and TRBJ2-7): DSGVTQTPKHLITATGQRVTLRCSPRSGDLSVYWYQQSLDQGLQFLIQYYNGEERAKGNILERFSAQQFPDLHSELNLSSLELGDSALYFCASSVDLGYEQYFGPGTRLTVT.

The J gene is TRBJ2-7, the V gene TRBV6-2 or TRBV6-3; the D is unclear. Per germline, CDR1 MNHEY and CDR2 SVGEGT. This CDR3 comprises 15 residues. Trimming took off 0 bases at V and 0 bases at J, with 9 bases between the two ends. The CDR3 protein is CASSYSFLVSYEQYF. The DNA for the CDR3 is TGTGCCAGCAGTTACTCGTTTCTCGTCTCCTACGAGCAGTACTTC.

The chain joins TRBV28 to TRBJ2-3; TRBD2 matches 15 bases. CDR1 is MDHEN, CDR2 SYDVKM, per germline. Germline trimming cut 5 bases from V and 6 bases from J; bases unmatched to any gene: 3. This CDR3 spans 15 amino acids. The chain's CDR3 is CASSVGTSGRDTQYF. The CDR3, as DNA: TGTGCCAGCAGTGTCGGGACTAGCGGGAGGGATACGCAGTATTTT.

This clonotype appeared many times. The chain links TRBV6-1 to TRBJ1-1; a weak D match, TRBD1 (6 bases). This CDR3 spans 18 amino acids. V lost 8 bases to trimming and J lost 0 bases, with 25 bases between them. Germline assignment: CDR1 MNHNS and CDR2 SASEGT. CDR3 bases: TGTGCCAGCGGAATGGTGGGGGGGCGTTTTGCCATGAACACTGAAGCTTTCTTT. This encodes CASGMVGGRFAMNTEAFF.

In this sample, this clonotype turned up a few times. V gene TRBV5-5 combines with J gene TRBJ1-2; possibly TRBD1 for D (5 bases). Germline assignment: CDR1 SGHKS and CDR2 YYEKEE (reference sequence). The V gene lost 4 bases and the J gene lost 3 bases, with 10 bases spanning the gap. The CDR3 contains 13 residues. This chain's CDR3 is CASSTTAYYGYTF. The CDR3 nucleotides are TGTGCCAGCAGCACGACAGCCTACTATGGCTACACCTTC.

This clonotype was observed a handful of times. This chain joins TRBV27 and TRBJ2-6; TRBD2 aligns across 7 bases. This CDR3 spans 15 amino acids. Germline CDR1 is MNHEY and CDR2 is SMNVEV (reference sequence). Trimming removed 6 bases from V and 2 bases from J; junction bases left unmatched: 4. The CDR3 sequence: CASSWGGTGANVLTF. In DNA, the CDR3 is TGTGCCAGCAGCTGGGGGGGAACTGGGGCCAACGTCCTGACTTTC.

The chain is built from TRBV2 and TRBJ2-1; the D is unclear. Germline V gene data show CDR1 as SNHLY and CDR2 as FYNNEI. Trimming removed 8 bases from V and 0 bases from J, with 8 bases in between. The CDR3 covers 13 residues. The CDR3 region has the DNA TGTGCCAGCTCCCGGAGCTCCTACAATGAGCAGTTCTTC. Translation gives CASSRSSYNEQFF.

The chain employs TRBV5-1 and TRBJ2-4; TRBD1 is a possible D gene (6 bases). The DNA end is more similar to TRBJ2-5, so the J call may be wrong. This CDR3 is 15 amino acids long. Germline V CDR1 and CDR2: SGHRS, YFSETQ. In nucleotides, the CDR3 is TGCGCCAGCAGCCTCAAAACAACAGGGTACGAGACCCAGTACTTC. Its protein is CASSLKTTGYETQYF.